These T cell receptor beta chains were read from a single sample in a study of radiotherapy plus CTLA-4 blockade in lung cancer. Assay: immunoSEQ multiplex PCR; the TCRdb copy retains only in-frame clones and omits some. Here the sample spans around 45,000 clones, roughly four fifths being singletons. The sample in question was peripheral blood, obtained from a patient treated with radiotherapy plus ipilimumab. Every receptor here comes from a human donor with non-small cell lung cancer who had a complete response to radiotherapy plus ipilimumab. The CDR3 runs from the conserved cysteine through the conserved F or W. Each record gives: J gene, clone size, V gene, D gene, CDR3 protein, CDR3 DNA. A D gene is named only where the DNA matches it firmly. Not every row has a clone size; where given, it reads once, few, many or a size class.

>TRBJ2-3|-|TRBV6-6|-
CASSYGQLTDTQYF
TGTGCCAGCAGTTACGGACAGCTCACAGATACGCAGTATTTT
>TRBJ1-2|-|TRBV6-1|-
CASSEAGSYGCTF
TGTGCCAGCAGTGAAGCAGGGAGCTATGGCTGCACCTTC
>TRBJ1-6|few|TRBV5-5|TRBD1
CASSYSDRLRSNSPLHF
TGTGCCAGCAGCTACTCGGACAGGCTTCGATCTAATTCACCCCTCCACTTT
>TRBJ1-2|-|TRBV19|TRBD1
CASSMRDRRNYGYTF
TGTGCCAGTAGTATGCGGGACAGGAGGAACTATGGCTACACCTTC
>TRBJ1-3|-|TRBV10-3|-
CAISPTEYVSGNTIYF
TGTGCCATCAGTCCCACAGAGTACGTCTCTGGAAACACCATATATTTT
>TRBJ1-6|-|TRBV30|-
CAWKSSRGSPLHF
TGTGCCTGGAAAAGTTCAAGGGGTTCACCCCTCCACTTT
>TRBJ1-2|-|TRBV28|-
CASSLSSPANYGYTF
TGTGCCAGCAGCCTCTCGTCCCCAGCTAACTATGGCTACACCTTC
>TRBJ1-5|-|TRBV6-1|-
CASSTTGYSGPQHF
TGTGCCAGCAGTACAACAGGCTATAGTGGGCCCCAGCATTTT
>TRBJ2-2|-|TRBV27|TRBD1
CASSLYGQGGTGELFF
TGTGCCAGCAGTTTGTACGGACAGGGGGGCACCGGGGAGCTGTTTTTT
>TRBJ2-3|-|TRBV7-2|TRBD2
CASSKSQRGVRTDTQYF
TGTGCCAGCAGCAAGTCCCAGCGGGGGGTACGCACAGATACGCAGTATTTT
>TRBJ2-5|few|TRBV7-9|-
CASKPVGRGSQETQYF
TGTGCCAGCAAACCGGTCGGCAGGGGATCTCAAGAGACCCAGTACTTC
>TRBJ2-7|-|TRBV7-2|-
CASSFAPGSYEQYF
TGTGCCAGCAGCTTTGCACCAGGGTCCTACGAGCAGTACTTC
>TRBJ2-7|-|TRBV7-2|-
CASSFRYEQYF
TGTGCCAGCAGCTTCCGGTACGAGCAGTACTTC
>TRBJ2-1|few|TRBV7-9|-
CASSGGDKVSVF
TGTGCCAGCTCTGGGGGGGACAAAGTTTCGGTCTTC
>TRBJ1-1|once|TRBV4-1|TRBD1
CASSPLGTANWDTEAFF
TGCGCCAGCAGCCCGCTGGGGACAGCCAACTGGGACACTGAAGCTTTCTTT
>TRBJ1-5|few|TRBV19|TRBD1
CASTEDRSHNQPQHF
TGTGCCAGTACCGAGGACAGGAGTCACAATCAGCCCCAGCATTTT
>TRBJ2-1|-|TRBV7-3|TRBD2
CASSLMSATSGRASYNEQFF
TGTGCCAGCAGCTTAATGAGTGCGACTAGCGGGAGAGCGTCCTACAATGAGCAGTTCTTC
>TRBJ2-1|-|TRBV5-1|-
CASSPVRGTSWEQFF
TGCGCCAGCAGCCCCGTACGCGGGACGTCTTGGGAGCAGTTCTTC
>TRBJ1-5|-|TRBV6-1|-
CASSEVAGAVNQPQHF
TGTGCCAGCAGTGAAGTGGCGGGGGCCGTCAATCAGCCCCAGCATTTT
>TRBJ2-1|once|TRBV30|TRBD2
CAWSRLAGVSHNNEQFF
TGTGCCTGGAGTCGACTAGCGGGAGTTTCTCATAACAATGAGCAGTTCTTC
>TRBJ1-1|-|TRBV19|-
CASSMVRGGTEAFF
TGTGCCAGTAGTATGGTAAGGGGCGGCACTGAAGCTTTCTTT
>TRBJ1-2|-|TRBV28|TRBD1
CASGQALYGYTF
TGTGCCAGCGGACAGGCCCTCTATGGCTACACCTTC
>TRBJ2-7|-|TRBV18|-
CASSPTRTSRYEQYF
TGTGCCAGCTCACCAACCAGAACTAGCCGGTACGAGCAGTACTTC
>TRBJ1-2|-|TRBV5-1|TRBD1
CASSYTQGYYGYTF
TGCGCCAGCAGCTATACACAGGGGTACTATGGCTACACCTTC
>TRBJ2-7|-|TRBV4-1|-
CASSPLGSLGGYEQYF
TGCGCCAGCAGTCCCTTAGGATCACTCGGAGGGTACGAGCAGTACTTC
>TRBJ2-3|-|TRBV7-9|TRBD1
CASSSGQGTDTQYF
TGTGCCAGCAGCTCAGGACAGGGGACAGATACGCAGTATTTT